This TCR beta chain was documented in a study of identical twins. CDR1 and CDR2 from the germline V gene are SEHNR and FQNEAQ (reference sequence). The CDR3 loop spans 11 amino acids. Deletions cut 5 bases from V and 7 bases from J, with 9 bases between. There were only healthy Caucasians among the donors. TCRdb called the 5' RACE reads again in MiXCR, with one record for every CDR3 protein. Here the sample spans about 520,000 distinct CDR3 sequences, about 20% being singletons. Another study also made use of these data, one on T cells expressing NK-cell markers.

Sequences were obtained from CD4+ T cells sorted from blood. The sequence was obtained from a woman between 18 and 29 years old in good health. The chain is built from TRBV7-9 and TRBJ2-7; unclear D gene. In DNA, the CDR3 is TGTGCCAGCAGCGTCGTGAGGGAGCAGTACTTC. This translates into CASSVVREQYF. Full variable domain (rest looked up from reference TRBV7-9 and TRBJ2-7): DTGVSQNPRHKITKRGQNVTFRCDPISEHNRLYWYRQTLGQGPEFLTYFQNEAQLEKSRLLSDRFSAERPKGSFSTLEIQRTEQGDSAMYLCASSVVREQYFGPGTRLTVT.